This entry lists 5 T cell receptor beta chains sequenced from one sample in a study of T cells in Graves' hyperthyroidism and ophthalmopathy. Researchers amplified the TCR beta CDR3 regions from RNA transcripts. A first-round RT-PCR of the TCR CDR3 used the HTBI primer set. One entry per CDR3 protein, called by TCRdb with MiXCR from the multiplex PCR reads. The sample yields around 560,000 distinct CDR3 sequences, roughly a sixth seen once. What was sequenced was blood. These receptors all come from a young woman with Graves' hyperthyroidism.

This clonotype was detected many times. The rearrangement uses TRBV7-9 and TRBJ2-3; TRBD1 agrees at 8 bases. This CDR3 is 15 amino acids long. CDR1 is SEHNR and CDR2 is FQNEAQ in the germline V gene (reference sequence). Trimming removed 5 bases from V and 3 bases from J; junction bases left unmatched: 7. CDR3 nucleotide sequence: TGTGCCAGCAGCCTTGACAGGGGTAGGACAGATACGCAGTATTTT. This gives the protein CASSLDRGRTDTQYF. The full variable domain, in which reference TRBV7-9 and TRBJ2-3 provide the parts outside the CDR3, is DTGVSQNPRHKITKRGQNVTFRCDPISEHNRLYWYRQTLGQGPEFLTYFQNEAQLEKSRLLSDRFSAERPKGSFSTLEIQRTEQGDSAMYLCASSLDRGRTDTQYFGPGTRLTVL.

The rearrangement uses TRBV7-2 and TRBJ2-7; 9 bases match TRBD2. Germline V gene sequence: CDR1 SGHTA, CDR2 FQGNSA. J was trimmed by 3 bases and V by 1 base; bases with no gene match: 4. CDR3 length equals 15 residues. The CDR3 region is CASSLGISGSYEQYF. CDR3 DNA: TGTGCCAGCAGCTTAGGGATTAGCGGGAGCTACGAGCAGTACTTC.

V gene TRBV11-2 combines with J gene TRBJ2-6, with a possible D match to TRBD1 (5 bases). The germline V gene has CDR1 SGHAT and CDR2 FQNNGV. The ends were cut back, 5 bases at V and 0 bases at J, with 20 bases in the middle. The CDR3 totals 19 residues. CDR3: CASSTRTYTPVSGANVLTF. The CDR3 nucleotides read TGTGCCAGCAGCACGAGGACATACACCCCCGTCTCTGGGGCCAACGTCCTGACTTTC.

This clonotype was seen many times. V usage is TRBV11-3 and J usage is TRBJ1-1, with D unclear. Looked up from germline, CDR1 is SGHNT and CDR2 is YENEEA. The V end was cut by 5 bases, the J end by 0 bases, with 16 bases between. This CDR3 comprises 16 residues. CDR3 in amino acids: CASSPRVAGMNTEAFF. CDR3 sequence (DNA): TGTGCCAGCAGCCCCCGGGTAGCCGGTATGAACACTGAAGCTTTCTTT. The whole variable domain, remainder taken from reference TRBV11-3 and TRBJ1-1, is EAGVVQSPRYKIIEKKQPVAFWCNPISGHNTLYWYLQNLGQGPELLIRYENEEAVDDSQLPKDRFSAERLKGVDSTLKIQPAELGDSAVYLCASSPRVAGMNTEAFFGQGTRLTVV.

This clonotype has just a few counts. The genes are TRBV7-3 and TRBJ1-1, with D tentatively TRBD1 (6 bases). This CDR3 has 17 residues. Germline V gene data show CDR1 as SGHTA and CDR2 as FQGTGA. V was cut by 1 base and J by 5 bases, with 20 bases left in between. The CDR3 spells CASSLKSGGGAGTEAFF. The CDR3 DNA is TGTGCCAGCAGCTTAAAATCGGGCGGGGGCGCGGGGACTGAAGCTTTCTTT. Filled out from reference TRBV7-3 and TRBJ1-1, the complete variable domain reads GAGVSQTPSNKVTEKGKYVELRCDPISGHTALYWYRQSLGQGPEFLIYFQGTGAADDSGLPNDRFFAVRPEGSVSTLKIQRTERGDSAVYLCASSLKSGGGAGTEAFFGQGTRLTVV.